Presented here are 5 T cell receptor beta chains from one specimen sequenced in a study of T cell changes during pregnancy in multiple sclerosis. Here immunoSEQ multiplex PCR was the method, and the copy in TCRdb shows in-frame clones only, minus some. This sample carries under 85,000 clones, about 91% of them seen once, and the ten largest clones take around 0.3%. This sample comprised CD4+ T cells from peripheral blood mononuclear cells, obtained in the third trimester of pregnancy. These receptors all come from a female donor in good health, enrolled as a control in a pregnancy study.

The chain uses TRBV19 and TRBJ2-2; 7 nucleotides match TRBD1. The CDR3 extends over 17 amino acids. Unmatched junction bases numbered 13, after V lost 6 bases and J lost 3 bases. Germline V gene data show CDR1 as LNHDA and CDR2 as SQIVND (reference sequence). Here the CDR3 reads CASSDPFRDSDTGELFF. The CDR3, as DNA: TGTGCCAGTAGCGACCCTTTCCGGGACAGCGACACCGGGGAGCTGTTTTTT. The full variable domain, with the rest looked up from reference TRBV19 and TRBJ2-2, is DGGITQSPKYLFRKEGQNVTLSCEQNLNHDAMYWYRQDPGQGLRLIYYSQIVNDFQKGDIAEGYSVSREKKESFPLTVTSAQKNPTAFYLCASSDPFRDSDTGELFFGEGSRLTVL.

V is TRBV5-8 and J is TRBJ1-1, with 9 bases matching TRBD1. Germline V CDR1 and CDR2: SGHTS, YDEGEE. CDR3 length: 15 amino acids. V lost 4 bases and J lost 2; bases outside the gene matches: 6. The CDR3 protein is CASSRYRGLNTEAFF. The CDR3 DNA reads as TGTGCCAGCAGCCGGTACAGGGGGCTAAACACTGAAGCTTTCTTT. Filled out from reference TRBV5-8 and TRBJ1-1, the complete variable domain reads EAGVTQSPTHLIKTRGQQATLRCSPISGHTSVYWYQQALGLGLQFLLWYDEGEERNRGNFPPRFSGRQFPNYSSELNVNALELEDSALYLCASSRYRGLNTEAFFGQGTRLTVV.

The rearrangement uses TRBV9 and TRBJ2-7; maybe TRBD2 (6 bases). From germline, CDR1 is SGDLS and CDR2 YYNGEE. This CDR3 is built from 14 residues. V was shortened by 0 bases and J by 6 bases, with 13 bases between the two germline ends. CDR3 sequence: CASSVAPRGSEQYF. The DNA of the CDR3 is TGTGCCAGCAGCGTAGCCCCGCGGGGCTCCGAGCAGTACTTC.

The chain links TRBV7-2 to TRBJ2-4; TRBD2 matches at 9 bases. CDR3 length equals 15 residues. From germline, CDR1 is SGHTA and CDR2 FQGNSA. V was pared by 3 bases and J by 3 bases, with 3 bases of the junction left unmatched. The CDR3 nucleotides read TGTGCCAGCAGCTTGGTTAGCGGGGGCAAAAACATTCAGTACTTC. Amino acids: CASSLVSGGKNIQYF.

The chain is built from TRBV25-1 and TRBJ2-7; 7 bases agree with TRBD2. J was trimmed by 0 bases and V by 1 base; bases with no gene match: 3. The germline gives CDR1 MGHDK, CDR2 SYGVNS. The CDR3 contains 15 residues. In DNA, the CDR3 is TGTGCCAGCAGTGAATCGGGGGGAAGCTCCTACGAGCAGTACTTC. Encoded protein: CASSESGGSSYEQYF.